Below, 29 T cell receptor beta chains from the same sample are listed, as sequenced in a study of T cell responses to AZD1222 COVID-19 vaccine. Produced via immunoSEQ multiplex PCR; TCRdb's table is partial and in-frame only. In the table there are 91,000 or so clones, about 93% of which are singletons. The sample was peripheral blood, taken 28 days after the second AZD1222 dose. Receptor source: an adult who received the AZD1222 COVID-19 vaccine.

This chain uses TRBV7-3 with TRBJ2-1, with a possible D match to TRBD2 (6 bases). Germline V lookup: CDR1 SGHTA, CDR2 FQGTGA. V was shortened by 5 bases and J by 5 bases, with 16 bases between the two germline ends. The CDR3 spans 15 residues. CDR3 DNA: TGTGCCAGCAGCCCCGCCGGGGGAAGCCACAATGAGCAGTTCTTC. Its protein product is CASSPAGGSHNEQFF.

The rearrangement links TRBV27 to TRBJ1-2; 10 bases are shared with TRBD1. Germline lookup yields CDR1 MNHEY and CDR2 SMNVEV (reference sequence). CDR3 length equals 18 residues. The V segment lost 1 base and the J segment 4 bases; nucleotides outside the gene matches: 12. The CDR3 DNA is TGTGCCAGCAGTTTATGGGCCCCGGGACAGGGGCCAATCTATGGCTACACCTTC. Protein product: CASSLWAPGQGPIYGYTF.

This chain uses TRBV19 with TRBJ1-4; no clear D. This CDR3 is 14 amino acids long. The V gene lost 7 bases and the J gene lost 0 bases, with 9 bases spanning the gap. Germline CDR1 is LNHDA and CDR2 is SQIVND (reference sequence). The CDR3 protein is CASTDYTTNEKLFF. CDR3 in DNA: TGTGCCAGTACCGATTACACAACTAATGAAAAACTGTTTTTT.

The rearrangement joins TRBV4-2 to TRBJ2-7; a weak D match, TRBD1 (6 bases). Germline assignment: CDR1 LGHNA and CDR2 YNFKEQ. The V gene lost 4 bases and the J gene lost 6 bases, with 10 bases spanning the gap. The CDR3 is 12 residues long. The CDR3 loop reads CASSPTGSEQYF. The CDR3 region has the DNA TGTGCCAGCAGCCCAACAGGGAGCGAGCAGTACTTC.

This clone was found once. The gene calls are TRBV18 and TRBJ1-6; TRBD1 matches at 8 bases. V gave up 4 bases and J gave up 7 bases; unmatched junction bases: 12. There are 17 residues in the CDR3. Germline V gene sequence: CDR1 KGHSH, CDR2 LQKENI. Here the CDR3 reads CASSQAQGAPRNSPLHF. In DNA, the CDR3 is TGTGCCAGCTCACAAGCGCAGGGGGCGCCGAGGAATTCACCCCTCCACTTT.

This sequence joins TRBV28 and TRBJ1-2, with D possibly matching TRBD1 (6 bases). Germline V gene data show CDR1 as MDHEN and CDR2 as SYDVKM. The CDR3 has 14 amino acids. Trimming stripped 6 bases from V and 6 bases from J, with 17 bases between. The CDR3 nucleotides read TGTGCCAGCAGGGCAGGACAGTTTTCAGATGGCTACACCTTC. Translated: CASRAGQFSDGYTF.

V is TRBV3-1 (or the pseudogene TRBV3-2) and J is TRBJ2-3, with TRBD1 matching over 12 bases. Germline CDR1 LGHDT, CDR2 YNNKEL (reference sequence). The CDR3 loop spans 16 amino acids. Trimming removed 0 bases from V and 3 bases from J; junction bases left unmatched: 1. The CDR3 DNA follows: TGTGCCAGCAGCCAAGAGGGACAGGGGGCTACAGATACGCAGTATTTT. It specifies CASSQEGQGATDTQYF.

This chain connects TRBV30 to TRBJ2-3, with D perhaps matching TRBD1 or TRBD2 (6 bases each). This CDR3 is built from 13 residues. Per the germline V gene, CDR1 is GTSNPN and CDR2 is SVGIG (reference sequence). Deletions cut 5 bases from V and 1 base from J, with 10 bases between. Here the CDR3 reads CAWLRGGTDTQYF. The CDR3 DNA sequence: TGTGCCTGGCTGAGGGGGGGCACAGATACGCAGTATTTT.

This chain's CDR3 is CAWAVTGVTEAFF. The DNA of the CDR3 is TGTGCCTGGGCCGTCACCGGAGTCACTGAAGCTTTCTTT. The genes are TRBV30 and TRBJ1-1; D ambiguous. The CDR3 length is 13 residues. The V gene lost 5 bases and the J gene lost 4 bases, with 14 bases spanning the gap. Germline CDR1 is GTSNPN and CDR2 is SVGIG (reference sequence).

The chain links TRBV7-9 to TRBJ2-1; TRBD1 aligns across 9 bases. Germline V gene lookup returns CDR1 SEHNR and CDR2 FQNEAQ (reference sequence). V was clipped by 6 bases and J by 6 bases; unmatched bases: 15. The CDR3 contains 17 residues. Here the CDR3 reads CASRTGPTGTGINEQFF. The CDR3 DNA sequence: TGTGCCAGCAGAACAGGCCCCACCGGGACAGGGATCAATGAGCAGTTCTTC.

V usage is TRBV11-2 and J usage is TRBJ2-7; D is uncertain. Germline-derived CDR1 and CDR2 are SGHAT and FQNNGV. This CDR3 is 13 amino acids long. The V end lost 0 bases, the J end lost 3 bases, and 6 bases lay between the germline ends. The CDR3 loop reads CASSLEGRYEQYF. CDR3 bases: TGTGCCAGCAGCTTAGAGGGCCGCTACGAGCAGTACTTC.

This chain links TRBV5-1 with TRBJ2-3; unclear D gene. Trimming took 4 bases from V and 1 from J, leaving 10 bases between them. Germline values: CDR1 SGHRS, CDR2 YFSETQ. The CDR3 sequence is 14 residues long. CDR3 region: CASSSVDGTDTQYF. In nucleotides, the CDR3 is TGCGCCAGCAGCAGCGTGGATGGCACAGATACGCAGTATTTT. The variable domain in full, with the rest retrieved from reference TRBV5-1 and TRBJ2-3, is KAGVTQTPRYLIKTRGQQVTLSCSPISGHRSVSWYQQTPGQGLQFLFEYFSETQRNKGNFPGRFSGRQFSNSRSEMNVSTLELGDSALYLCASSSVDGTDTQYFGPGTRLTVL.

The chain recombines TRBV6-5 with TRBJ2-3; D not certain. CDR1 and CDR2 (germline): MNHEY, SVGAGI. The CDR3 is made up of 12 amino acids. Trimming took off 2 bases at V and 5 bases at J, with 5 bases between the two ends. CDR3: CASSYPGDTQYF. In DNA form, the CDR3 reads TGTGCCAGCAGTTACCCGGGAGATACGCAGTATTTT.

The genes are TRBV20-1 and TRBJ1-2; D call uncertain. The CDR3 covers 11 residues. The V and J ends lost 3 bases and 4 bases respectively, with 6 bases between them. CDR1 and CDR2 (germline): DFQATT, SNEGSKA (reference sequence). The CDR3 sequence is CSASHSYGYTF. The CDR3 DNA sequence: TGCAGTGCTAGTCACAGCTATGGCTACACCTTC.

V gene TRBV15 combines with J gene TRBJ2-5; no clear D. This CDR3 is 15 amino acids long. V lost 0 bases and J lost 5, with 13 bases in between. CDR1 and CDR2 from the germline V gene are LNHNV and YYDKDF (reference sequence). CDR3 in DNA: TGTGCCACCAGCAGAGATTTGGGGTTTGGGGAGACCCAGTACTTC. Its translation: CATSRDLGFGETQYF. Full variable domain (remainder filled in from reference TRBV15 and TRBJ2-5): DAMVIQNPRYQVTQFGKPVTLSCSQTLNHNVMYWYQQKSSQAPKLLFHYYDKDFNNEADTPDNFQSRRPNTSFCFLDIRSPGLGDTAMYLCATSRDLGFGETQYFGPGTRLLVL.

The V and J genes are TRBV5-6 and TRBJ2-5; TRBD1 agrees at 8 bases. There are 14 residues in the CDR3. Germline CDR1 SGHDT, CDR2 YYEEEE. Unmatched junction bases numbered 6, after V lost 4 bases and J lost 4 bases. The CDR3 region is CASSRSGGRETQYF. The CDR3 nucleotides are TGTGCCAGCAGCAGATCAGGGGGCCGAGAGACCCAGTACTTC.

The J gene is TRBJ1-3, the V gene TRBV30, with a possible D match to TRBD1 (6 bases). Per the germline V gene, CDR1 is GTSNPN and CDR2 is SVGIG (reference sequence). This CDR3 has 14 residues. With 3 bases removed from V and 3 bases from J, the gap between germline ends came to 12 bases. The CDR3 nucleotides read TGTGCCTGGAGAAACAGGGCCAGTGGAAACACCATATATTTT. Translating it yields CAWRNRASGNTIYF.

V gene TRBV19 combines with J gene TRBJ1-2, with D maybe TRBD1 (6 bases). Germline V lookup: CDR1 LNHDA, CDR2 SQIVND (reference sequence). Trimming pared 5 bases from V and 4 bases from J, leaving 8 bases between. There are 12 residues in the CDR3. The CDR3 nucleotides are TGTGCCAGTAGTGAGGACAGCTATGGCTACACCTTC. This gives the protein CASSEDSYGYTF. The whole variable domain, filled in from reference TRBV19 and TRBJ1-2, reads DGGITQSPKYLFRKEGQNVTLSCEQNLNHDAMYWYRQDPGQGLRLIYYSQIVNDFQKGDIAEGYSVSREKKESFPLTVTSAQKNPTAFYLCASSEDSYGYTFGSGTRLTVV.

This chain connects TRBV27 to TRBJ1-2; no definite D call. This CDR3 spans 15 amino acids. Looked up from germline, CDR1 is MNHEY and CDR2 is SMNVEV (reference sequence). Trimming took 2 bases from V and 1 from J, leaving 11 bases between them. The chain's CDR3 is CASSLKGSFNYGYTF. In DNA form, the CDR3 reads TGTGCCAGCAGTTTAAAGGGCAGTTTTAACTATGGCTACACCTTC.

The V gene is TRBV2, the J gene TRBJ2-1; 9 nucleotides line up with TRBD2. Germline V lookup: CDR1 SNHLY, CDR2 FYNNEI. V shed 7 bases, J shed 0 bases, and the junction held 10 bases outside the gene matches. The CDR3 length is 17 residues. CDR3 in amino acids: CASKGLAGISSYNEQFF. The CDR3 nucleotides read TGTGCCAGCAAGGGTCTAGCGGGGATAAGCTCCTACAATGAGCAGTTCTTC.

The chain is built from TRBV27 and TRBJ2-1; a weak D match, TRBD2 (6 bases). CDR1 is MNHEY, CDR2 SMNVEV, per germline (reference sequence). CDR3 length: 16 amino acids. V dropped 2 bases and J dropped 5 bases, with 16 bases sitting between them. CDR3 sequence reads: CASSLLGGWSNNEQFF. As DNA, the CDR3 is TGTGCCAGCAGTTTACTGGGGGGATGGAGCAACAATGAGCAGTTCTTC.

This chain uses TRBV2 with TRBJ1-5; possibly TRBD1 for D (5 bases). CDR1 and CDR2 from the germline V gene are SNHLY and FYNNEI. The CDR3 consists of 18 residues. Between the trimmed V and J ends, which lost 4 bases and 5 bases, there was a span of 24 bases. This chain's CDR3 is CASSVRPPPGRAHQPQHF. In nucleotides, the CDR3 is TGTGCCAGCAGTGTCCGCCCCCCCCCGGGGCGCGCCCATCAGCCCCAGCATTTT.

The rearrangement links TRBV10-1 to TRBJ2-7; D perhaps matches TRBD1 (6 bases). Trimming left V 0 bases short and J 4 bases short, with 19 bases between. CDR3 length equals 17 residues. The germline V gene has CDR1 WNHNN and CDR2 SYGVQD (reference sequence). The CDR3 nucleotides are TGCGCCAGCAGTGAGTCTCGTGGGGGCAGGGGTAAATACGAGCAGTACTTC. This codes for CASSESRGGRGKYEQYF.

The chain uses TRBV29-1 and TRBJ1-5, with 9 bases identical to TRBD1. The length of the CDR3 is 12 residues. The J segment lost 4 bases and the V segment lost 6 bases, leaving 1 base of the junction unmatched. From germline, CDR1 is SQVTM and CDR2 ANQGSEA. The CDR3 spells CSVGQGNQPQHF. For the CDR3, the DNA is TGCAGCGTAGGACAGGGGAATCAGCCCCAGCATTTT.

This chain joins TRBV6-2 or TRBV6-3 and TRBJ2-1; TRBD2 might be the D (6 bases). V was pared by 2 bases and J by 8 bases, with 13 bases between. The CDR3 has 14 amino acids. The V gene's germline CDR1 is MNHEY and CDR2 SVGEGT. CDR3 sequence: CASSYDGGWDEQFF. DNA for the CDR3: TGTGCCAGCAGTTACGACGGGGGATGGGATGAGCAGTTCTTC.

Only one count was recorded for this clone. The rearrangement links TRBV30 to TRBJ2-3; 9 bases map to TRBD1. The CDR3 is 21 residues long. V gave up 2 bases and J gave up 5 bases; unmatched junction bases: 26. Germline V gene data show CDR1 as GTSNPN and CDR2 as SVGIG (reference sequence). The CDR3 sequence: CAWSKALAHSLRQGGIDTQYF. CDR3 bases: TGTGCCTGGAGTAAAGCCTTAGCTCACTCCCTGCGACAGGGGGGGATAGATACGCAGTATTTT.

The chain carries TRBV27 and TRBJ1-6; maybe TRBD1 (5 bases). The CDR3 runs to 13 residues. Germline CDR1 reads MNHEY; CDR2 reads SMNVEV (reference sequence). With 7 bases removed from V and 10 bases from J, the gap between germline ends came to 14 bases. CDR3 bases: TGTGCCAGCACCTGGGGGGGGGACTCACCCCTCCACTTT. Translation: CASTWGGDSPLHF.

CDR3 sequence reads: CASSSLWRQGPHEQYF. The CDR3 nucleotides read TGTGCCAGCAGTTCGCTGTGGAGGCAGGGTCCTCACGAGCAGTACTTC. J is TRBJ2-7 and V is TRBV6-5, with D perhaps TRBD1 or TRBD2 (5 bases each). The V end lost 4 bases, the J end lost 5 bases, and 21 bases lay between the germline ends. The CDR3 consists of 16 residues. Germline CDR1 and CDR2: MNHEY and SVGAGI.

The chain employs TRBV6-1 and TRBJ1-6, with a weak D call TRBD1 (6 bases). Trimming removed 4 bases from V and 5 bases from J, with 15 bases in between. The CDR3 runs to 16 residues. CDR1 and CDR2 from the germline V gene are MNHNS and SASEGT. The DNA of the CDR3 is TGTGCCAGCAGTGCCCTTCCCAGGGGAGATAATTCACCCCTCCACTTT. The encoded protein is CASSALPRGDNSPLHF.